This TCR beta chain was captured by sequencing in a study of T cells in tuberculosis. Looking at the study overall: CD1B tetramers identified T cells specific for mycobacterial lipid GMM.

The CDR3 runs to 14 residues. CDR1 and CDR2 from the germline V gene are SGHTA and FQGNSA. The V end lost 1 base, the J end lost 2 bases, and 9 bases lay between the germline ends. Sequencing used immunoSEQ multiplex PCR; TCRdb keeps in-frame clones, though not all of them. The profile shows about 25,000 clones, over 85% of them singletons. This rearrangement joins TRBV7-2 to TRBJ2-7; D unresolved. Source material: PBMCs. The sequence was obtained from a donor between 5 and 29 years old with latent tuberculosis or without tuberculosis infection. Some clones in this sample may be carry-over from other donors' samples. CDR3 in DNA: TGTGCCAGCAGCTTAGGAAGCACGCCCTACGAGCAGTACTTC. Translated: CASSLGSTPYEQYF.